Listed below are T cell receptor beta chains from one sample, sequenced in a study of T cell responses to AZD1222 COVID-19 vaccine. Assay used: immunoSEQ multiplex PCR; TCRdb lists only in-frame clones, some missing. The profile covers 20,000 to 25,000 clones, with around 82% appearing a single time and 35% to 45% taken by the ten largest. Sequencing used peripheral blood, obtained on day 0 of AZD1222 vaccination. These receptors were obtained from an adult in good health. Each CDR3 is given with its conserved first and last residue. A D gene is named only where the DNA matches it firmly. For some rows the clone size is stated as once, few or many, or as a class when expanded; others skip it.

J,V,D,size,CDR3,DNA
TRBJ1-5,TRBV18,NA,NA,CASSPGVSQPQHF,TGTGCCAGCTCACCAGGAGTTTCTCAGCCCCAGCATTTT
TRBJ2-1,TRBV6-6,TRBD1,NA,CASSTGTGDIEQFF,TGTGCCAGCAGCACCGGGACAGGGGATATTGAGCAGTTCTTC
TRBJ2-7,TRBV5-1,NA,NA,CASSLPTGIHEQYF,TGCGCCAGCAGCTTGCCCACGGGGATCCACGAGCAGTACTTC
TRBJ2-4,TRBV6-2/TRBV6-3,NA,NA,CASSYLSKNIQYF,TGTGCCAGCAGTTACTTGTCCAAAAACATTCAGTACTTC
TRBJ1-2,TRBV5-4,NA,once,CASRPGENYGYTF,TGTGCCAGCAGACCCGGGGAGAACTATGGCTACACCTTC
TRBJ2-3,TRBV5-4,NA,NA,CASSSDYADTQYF,TGTGCCAGCAGCTCGGACTATGCAGATACGCAGTATTTT
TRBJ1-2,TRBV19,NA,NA,CASSMGGDSYGYTF,TGTGCCAGTAGTATGGGGGGCGACAGCTATGGCTACACCTTC
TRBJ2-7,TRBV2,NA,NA,CASSFPRGYFYEQYF,TGTGCCAGCAGTTTCCCCAGGGGATATTTCTACGAGCAGTACTTC
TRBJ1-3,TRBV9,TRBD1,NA,CASSAPGTGGVGNTIYF,TGTGCCAGCAGCGCTCCCGGGACAGGGGGCGTTGGAAACACCATATATTTT
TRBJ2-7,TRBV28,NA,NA,CASSTEYEQYF,TGTGCCAGCAGTACGGAGTACGAGCAGTACTTC
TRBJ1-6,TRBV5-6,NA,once,CASSLIQETPLHF,TGTGCCAGCAGCTTGATTCAGGAGACACCCCTCCACTTT
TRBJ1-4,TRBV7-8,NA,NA,CASSYMSGEKLFF,TGTGCCAGCAGCTACATGAGCGGCGAAAAACTGTTTTTT
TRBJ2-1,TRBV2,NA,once,CASKNNEQFF,TGTGCCAGCAAAAACAATGAGCAGTTCTTC
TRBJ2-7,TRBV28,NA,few,CASSRGLSSYEQYF,TGTGCCAGCAGCCGCGGACTAAGCTCCTACGAGCAGTACTTC
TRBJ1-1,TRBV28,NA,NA,CASGPSDILNTEAFF,TGTGCCAGCGGACCAAGTGACATTCTGAACACTGAAGCTTTCTTT
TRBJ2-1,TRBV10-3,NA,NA,CAISDWGYNEQFF,TGTGCCATCAGTGATTGGGGATACAATGAGCAGTTCTTC
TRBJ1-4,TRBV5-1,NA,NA,CASSRGDTNEKLFF,TGCGCCAGCAGCCGGGGGGATACTAATGAAAAACTGTTTTTT
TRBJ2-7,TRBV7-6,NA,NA,CASSLAKDRSYEQYF,TGTGCCAGCAGCTTAGCCAAAGACAGATCCTACGAGCAGTACTTC
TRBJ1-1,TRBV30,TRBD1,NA,CAWSQGGITEAFF,TGTGCCTGGAGCCAGGGGGGCATCACTGAAGCTTTCTTT
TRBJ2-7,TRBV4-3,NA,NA,CASSQEGTATYEQYF,TGCGCCAGCAGCCAAGAGGGAACAGCCACCTACGAGCAGTACTTC
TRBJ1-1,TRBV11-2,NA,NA,CASSLFGTGREAFF,TGTGCCAGCAGCTTATTCGGTACAGGGCGCGAAGCTTTCTTT
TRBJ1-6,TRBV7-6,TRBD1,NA,CASSLAGQSAYSPLHF,TGTGCCAGCAGCTTAGCGGGACAGTCGGCGTATTCACCCCTCCACTTT
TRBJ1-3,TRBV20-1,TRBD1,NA,CSASTGVGNTIYF,TGCAGTGCTAGTACAGGGGTAGGAAACACCATATATTTT
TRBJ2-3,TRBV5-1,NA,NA,CASSLAINIDTQYF,TGCGCCAGCAGCTTGGCCATCAATATCGATACGCAGTATTTT
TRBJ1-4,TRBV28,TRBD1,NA,CASSARTGAGEKLFF,TGTGCCAGCAGTGCAAGGACAGGAGCGGGGGAAAAACTGTTTTTT
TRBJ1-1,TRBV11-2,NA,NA,CASSSQDGLSAFF,TGTGCCAGCAGCTCCCAGGACGGGCTGAGCGCTTTCTTT
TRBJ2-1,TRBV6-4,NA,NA,CASSDRLGGEQFF,TGTGCCAGCAGTGACAGACTGGGTGGTGAGCAGTTCTTC
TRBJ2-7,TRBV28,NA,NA,CASSLPGELHEQYF,TGTGCCAGCAGCCTCCCGGGGGAACTCCACGAGCAGTACTTC
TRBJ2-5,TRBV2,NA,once,CASSRGSDGTQYF,TGTGCCAGCAGCCGGGGGTCCGACGGGACCCAGTACTTC
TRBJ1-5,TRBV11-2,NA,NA,CASSLDLNQPQHF,TGTGCCAGCAGCTTAGATCTGAATCAGCCCCAGCATTTT
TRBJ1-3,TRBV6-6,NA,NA,CASRNDGASGNTIYF,TGTGCCAGCAGAAATGACGGGGCCTCTGGAAACACCATATATTTT
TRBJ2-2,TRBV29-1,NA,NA,CSAAGQSNTGELFF,TGCAGCGCCGCGGGACAGTCGAACACCGGGGAGCTGTTTTTT
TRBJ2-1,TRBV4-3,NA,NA,CASSPGFRTEQFF,TGCGCCAGCAGCCCGGGCTTTCGGACTGAGCAGTTCTTC
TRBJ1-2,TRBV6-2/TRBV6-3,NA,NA,CASSYSTRGSGYTF,TGTGCCAGCAGTTACTCGACTAGGGGGAGCGGCTACACCTTC
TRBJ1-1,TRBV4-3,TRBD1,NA,CASSRGQGVEAFF,TGCGCCAGCAGCCGAGGACAGGGAGTTGAAGCTTTCTTT
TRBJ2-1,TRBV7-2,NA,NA,CASSLGRNNEQFF,TGTGCCAGCAGCTTAGGACGGAACAATGAGCAGTTCTTC
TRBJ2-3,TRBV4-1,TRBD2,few,CASSQISGVTDTQYF,TGCGCCAGCAGCCAAATTAGCGGGGTCACAGATACGCAGTATTTT
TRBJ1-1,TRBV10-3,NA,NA,CAISESLKGSGYTEAFF,TGTGCCATCAGTGAGTCTCTGAAGGGTAGTGGGTACACTGAAGCTTTCTTT
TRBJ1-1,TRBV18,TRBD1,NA,CASSQGGATEAFF,TGTGCCAGCTCTCAGGGGGGGGCCACTGAAGCTTTCTTT
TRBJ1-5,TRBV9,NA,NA,CASSVKPGGEQPQHF,TGTGCCAGCAGCGTAAAACCCGGTGGGGAGCAGCCCCAGCATTTT
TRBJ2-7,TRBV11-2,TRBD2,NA,CASSPGTSSYEQYF,TGTGCCAGCAGCCCCGGGACTAGCTCCTACGAGCAGTACTTC
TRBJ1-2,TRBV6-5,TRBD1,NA,CASSRQGGRYGYTF,TGTGCCAGCAGTAGACAGGGTGGAAGGTATGGCTACACCTTC
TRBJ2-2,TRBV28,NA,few,CASSFSPGPNTGELFF,TGTGCCAGCAGTTTCTCCCCAGGGCCGAACACCGGGGAGCTGTTTTTT
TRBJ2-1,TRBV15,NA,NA,CATSRAGRVDEQFF,TGTGCCACCAGCAGAGCGGGAAGGGTTGATGAGCAGTTCTTC
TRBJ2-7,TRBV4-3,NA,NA,CASSQDPEGGYEQYF,TGCGCCAGCAGCCAAGATCCGGAGGGAGGCTACGAGCAGTACTTC
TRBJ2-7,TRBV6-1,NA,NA,CASSAHNMEETYEQYF,TGTGCCAGCAGTGCCCATAATATGGAAGAGACCTACGAGCAGTACTTC
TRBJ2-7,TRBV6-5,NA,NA,CASSYSWQGGGYEQYF,TGTGCCAGCAGTTACTCGTGGCAGGGAGGAGGCTACGAGCAGTACTTC
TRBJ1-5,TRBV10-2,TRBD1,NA,CASRDRGYLSNQPQHF,TGCGCCAGCCGGGACAGGGGATACCTTAGCAATCAGCCCCAGCATTTT
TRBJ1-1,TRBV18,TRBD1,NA,CASSPGQRETEAFF,TGTGCCAGCTCACCGGGACAGAGAGAAACTGAAGCTTTCTTT
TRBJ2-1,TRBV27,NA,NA,CASTGLSNNEQFF,TGTGCCAGCACGGGTTTGAGCAACAATGAGCAGTTCTTC
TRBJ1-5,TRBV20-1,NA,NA,CSASSWQASQPQHF,TGCAGTGCTAGTTCATGGCAGGCGAGTCAGCCCCAGCATTTT
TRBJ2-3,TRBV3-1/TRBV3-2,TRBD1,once,CASSHWTGGLNTQYF,TGTGCCAGCAGCCATTGGACAGGGGGCTTAAATACGCAGTATTTT
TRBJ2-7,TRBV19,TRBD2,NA,CASRELAGGSYEQYF,TGTGCCAGTAGAGAACTAGCGGGAGGCTCCTACGAGCAGTACTTC
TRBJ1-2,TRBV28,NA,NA,CASSFSGHYGYTF,TGTGCCAGCAGTTTTTCAGGGCACTATGGCTACACCTTC